Detailed here is one TCR beta chain. The assay was immunoSEQ multiplex PCR, and TCRdb's table has in-frame clones only and misses some. The sample records roughly 850,000 clones, approximately 97% being singletons. The source of the sample is a study of shared clonotypes between healthy human individuals. This CDR3 comprises 14 residues. CDR1 SGHVS and CDR2 FNYEAQ come from the germline V gene. The V and J ends lost 6 bases and 6 bases respectively, with 15 bases between them. As defined, naive CD8 cells were CD45RO-negative and positively selected for CCR7, with terminally differentiated effector memory CD45RA+ cells excluded.

Sequenced: naive CD8+ T cells sorted from blood. The gene calls are TRBV7-6 and TRBJ2-1; D ambiguous. This TCR was sampled from a man younger than 40 in good health. CDR3 DNA: TGTGCCAGCAGTCAAAGATGGTCCCCCAATGAGCAGTTCTTC. Translation: CASSQRWSPNEQFF. Variable domain in full (rest from reference TRBV7-6 and TRBJ2-1): GAGVSQSPRYKVTKRGQDVALRCDPISGHVSLYWYRQALGQGPEFLTYFNYEAQQDKSGLPNDRFSAERPEGSISTLTIQRTEQRDSAMYRCASSQRWSPNEQFFGPGTRLTVL.